This T cell receptor (beta chain) is drawn from a study of monozygotic twins with inflammatory bowel disease. The study's findings and limits: Discordant twins had repertoire similarity that did not differ from that of concordant twins, possibly from limited power. IBD patients displayed reduced TCRbeta diversity (inverse Simpson) when set against healthy co-twins.

Turning to this clonotype: The antigen is not known.

This CDR3 comprises 14 residues. Germline CDR1 SGHRS, CDR2 YFSETQ. The unique tags termed UMIs, each holding a 6-nucleotide sample barcode, were added by means of template switching. TCRdb re-called the 5' RACE reads and shows each CDR3 protein once, DNA omitted. The sample is made up of 200,000 to 250,000 distinct CDR3 sequences, and the top ten hold under 8.5% of it. The chain employs TRBV5-1 and TRBJ2-6. Sequencing was performed on blood. The TCR originated in a human donor with ulcerative colitis or Crohn's disease, or a healthy co-twin of an affected twin (not recorded which). The CDR3 region is CASSYGAGANVLTF. Drawing the rest from reference TRBV5-1 and TRBJ2-6, the complete variable domain is KAGVTQTPRYLIKTRGQQVTLSCSPISGHRSVSWYQQTPGQGLQFLFEYFSETQRNKGNFPGRFSGRQFSNSRSEMNVSTLELGDSALYLCASSYGAGANVLTFGAGSRLTVL.